The source of this TCR beta chain is a study of beta chain features in type 1 diabetes. The CDR3 contains 15 residues. Germline-derived CDR1 and CDR2 are MNHNS and SASEGT. V was clipped by 10 bases and J by 5 bases, with 21 bases between them. TCRB transcripts that were expressed got sequenced, as all of the isolated RNA had been reverse transcribed. Profiling relied on immunoSEQ multiplex PCR, and the TCRdb table lists in-frame clones only, not all of them. The sample has 150,000 to 190,000 clones, around 8% seen once; the top ten hold 0.65%. The J gene is TRBJ2-1, the V gene TRBV6-1, with D maybe TRBD2 (7 bases). The TCR originated in a man between 18 and 35 years old in good health. The source material was central memory CD4+ T cells from blood. CDR3 residues: CATHDIRGANNEQFF. CDR3 DNA: TGTGCCACCCACGATATTCGGGGGGCGAACAATGAGCAGTTCTTC.